Each of the 26 T cell receptor beta chains below was sequenced from the same sample in a study of blood T cell repertoires in COVID-19. TCRdb keeps only in-frame clones here, not all; method: immunoSEQ multiplex PCR. Of more than 45,000 clones in the sample, about nine tenths were seen once. Sequencing input: peripheral blood. Every receptor here comes from a man aged 60-69 years with active or convalescent COVID-19.

The V and J genes are TRBV5-5 and TRBJ2-3, with D possibly being TRBD1 (5 bases). The CDR3 has 13 residues. The germline V and J ends were trimmed by 0 bases and 6 bases, with 8 bases remaining between them. Germline values: CDR1 SGHKS, CDR2 YYEKEE (reference sequence). This CDR3 reads CASSLGGADTQYF. The CDR3 nucleotides are TGTGCCAGCAGCTTGGGTGGGGCGGATACGCAGTATTTT.

The chain joins TRBV30 to TRBJ1-3; D gene uncertain. Germline CDR1 is GTSNPN and CDR2 is SVGIG (reference sequence). V lost 5 bases to trimming and J lost 1 base, with 9 bases between them. There are 13 residues in the CDR3. The CDR3 coding sequence is TGTGCCTGGGTCGGGGTTTCTGGAAACACCATATATTTT. It yields the protein CAWVGVSGNTIYF.

This clone was seen more than once but under ten times. The chain joins TRBV30 to TRBJ1-5; 10 nucleotides match TRBD1. Germline CDR1 is GTSNPN and CDR2 is SVGIG (reference sequence). The junction had 6 bases not matched to a gene; V was cut back by 4 bases and J by 9 bases. This CDR3 has 13 amino acids. CDR3: CAWTDRGSGPQHF. DNA of the CDR3: TGTGCCTGGACGGACAGGGGGTCTGGGCCCCAGCATTTT.

The chain carries TRBV7-9 and TRBJ2-7, with 9 bases aligning to TRBD1. V shed 4 bases, J shed 4 bases, and the junction held 5 bases outside the gene matches. Germline values: CDR1 SEHNR, CDR2 FQNEAQ (reference sequence). CDR3 length equals 14 residues. CDR3 region: CASSSWDRAYEQYF. CDR3 coding DNA: TGTGCCAGCAGCTCCTGGGACAGGGCTTACGAGCAGTACTTC.

The chain combines TRBV5-1 with TRBJ1-5; 11 positions agree with TRBD1. Germline loops: CDR1 SGHRS, CDR2 YFSETQ. This CDR3 is built from 21 residues. With 1 base clipped from V and 0 bases from J, the junction kept 15 bases outside the gene matches. CDR3 protein: CASSLYGQRTGGVYSNQPQHF. Written as DNA, the CDR3 is TGCGCCAGCAGCTTGTACGGTCAAAGGACAGGGGGCGTCTATAGCAATCAGCCCCAGCATTTT.

V and J are TRBV9 and TRBJ1-2, with D possibly being TRBD1 (5 bases). The ends were cut back, 0 bases at V and 5 bases at J, with 23 bases in the middle. CDR1 is SGDLS and CDR2 is YYNGEE in the germline V gene. CDR3 size: 18 residues. The CDR3 spells CASSVDGPRGAMGYGYTF. CDR3 bases: TGTGCCAGCAGCGTAGATGGGCCAAGGGGCGCGATGGGGTATGGCTACACCTTC. Variable domain in full (rest from reference TRBV9 and TRBJ1-2): DSGVTQTPKHLITATGQRVTLRCSPRSGDLSVYWYQQSLDQGLQFLIQYYNGEERAKGNILERFSAQQFPDLHSELNLSSLELGDSALYFCASSVDGPRGAMGYGYTFGSGTRLTVV.

The chain employs TRBV7-9 and TRBJ2-7, with D perhaps TRBD1 (5 bases). The CDR3 totals 14 residues. From germline, CDR1 is SEHNR and CDR2 FQNEAQ (reference sequence). The V gene lost 5 bases and the J gene lost 0 bases, with 11 bases spanning the gap. DNA of the CDR3: TGTGCCAGCAGCCGAGGACAAAGCTCCTACGAGCAGTACTTC. It encodes CASSRGQSSYEQYF.

A few counts support this clone. This chain uses TRBV7-9 with TRBJ1-2, with D maybe TRBD1 (6 bases). The CDR3 has 15 amino acids. V gave up 3 bases and J gave up 2 bases, with 13 bases separating them. Looked up from germline, CDR1 is SEHNR and CDR2 is FQNEAQ (reference sequence). Here the CDR3 reads CASSLGHPGNYGYTF. DNA for the CDR3: TGTGCCAGCAGCTTGGGACACCCAGGGAACTATGGCTACACCTTC.

The V gene is TRBV11-2, the J gene TRBJ1-1; the D gene is possibly TRBD1 (6 bases). CDR3 length: 13 residues. Germline CDR1 is SGHAT and CDR2 is FQNNGV. V was trimmed by 2 bases and J by 10 bases, leaving 14 bases between them. The CDR3 loop is CASSLSQGSPAFF. The CDR3 nucleotides read TGTGCCAGCAGCTTATCACAGGGATCACCAGCTTTCTTT.

The rearrangement uses TRBV5-1 and TRBJ1-3; D is unresolved. Germline values: CDR1 SGHRS, CDR2 YFSETQ. V shed 1 base and J shed 3 bases, with 17 bases lying between them. This CDR3 region has 17 residues. The CDR3 spells CASSLNPQDIGGNTIYF. The CDR3 DNA reads as TGCGCCAGCAGCTTGAATCCTCAAGACATAGGTGGAAACACCATATATTTT.

The chain uses TRBV10-3 and TRBJ2-3; 8 positions match TRBD2. V was pared by 0 bases and J by 4 bases, with 9 bases of the junction left unmatched. This CDR3 spans 17 amino acids. Looked up from germline, CDR1 is ENHRY and CDR2 is SYGVKD. CDR3 sequence (DNA): TGTGCCATCAGTGAGTCTGGCGGGGGGAAGGGCGCAGATACGCAGTATTTT. Translation gives CAISESGGGKGADTQYF.

This chain connects TRBV4-2 to TRBJ1-1; D possibly corresponds to TRBD1 (6 bases). The germline V gene has CDR1 LGHNA and CDR2 YNFKEQ. The CDR3 totals 14 residues. Trimming stripped 4 bases from V and 1 base from J, with 10 bases between. CDR3 region: CASSPTGGNTEAFF. The CDR3 bases are TGTGCCAGCAGCCCGACAGGCGGGAACACTGAAGCTTTCTTT.

In this sample, this clone turned up once. This chain uses TRBV6-2 or TRBV6-3 with TRBJ2-7; D may be TRBD2 (5 bases). V lost 2 bases and J lost 7, with 15 bases in between. The CDR3 extends over 14 amino acids. Germline-derived CDR1 and CDR2 are MNHEY and SVGEGT. CDR3 sequence (DNA): TGTGCCAGCAGTTACCCGACACCTAGCCGGGAGCAGTACTTC. Its protein is CASSYPTPSREQYF.

This rearrangement joins TRBV7-9 to TRBJ2-5; 8 nucleotides align to TRBD1. In germline, CDR1 is SEHNR, CDR2 FQNEAQ (reference sequence). The CDR3 loop spans 13 amino acids. After removal of 5 bases from V and 4 bases from J, the junction contained 3 bases not matched to a gene. CDR3 DNA sequence: TGTGCCAGCAGCCAGGGGGCAGGAGAGACCCAGTACTTC. It encodes CASSQGAGETQYF.

This chain links TRBV10-3 with TRBJ2-7; TRBD1 aligns across 7 bases. The CDR3 loop spans 14 amino acids. V was clipped by 1 base and J by 5 bases; unmatched bases: 5. CDR1 and CDR2 (germline): ENHRY, SYGVKD. The DNA for the CDR3 is TGTGCCATCAGTGAGTTGGACAGGAGCCACGAGCAGTACTTC. The encoded protein is CAISELDRSHEQYF.

V gene TRBV5-1 combines with J gene TRBJ1-4; 10 bases line up with TRBD1. Germline CDR1 is SGHRS and CDR2 is YFSETQ. CDR3 length: 16 residues. With 4 bases clipped from V and 4 bases from J, the junction kept 7 bases outside the gene matches. In DNA, the CDR3 is TGCGCCAGCAGCCCCCTTGGGACAGGGGATAATGAAAAACTGTTTTTT. Translation: CASSPLGTGDNEKLFF.

This chain joins TRBV6-5 and TRBJ2-2; D is possibly TRBD2 (5 bases). V dropped 5 bases and J dropped 0 bases, with 10 bases sitting between them. The CDR3 has 15 residues. Germline lookup yields CDR1 MNHEY and CDR2 SVGAGI. Here the CDR3 DNA reads TGTGCCAGCAGTCGAAGGACTCCGAACACCGGGGAGCTGTTTTTT. It translates to CASSRRTPNTGELFF.

The J gene is TRBJ1-4, the V gene TRBV13; the match to TRBD1 covers 10 bases. V was pared by 0 bases and J by 2 bases, with 6 bases of the junction left unmatched. The germline V gene encodes CDR1 PRHDT and CDR2 FYEKMQ (reference sequence). The CDR3 is made up of 18 amino acids. For the CDR3, the DNA is TGTGCCAGCAGCTTAGGTTTAGGGACAGGGGCCACTAATGAAAAACTGTTTTTT. Its protein is CASSLGLGTGATNEKLFF.

This clone came up a few times. In nucleotides, the CDR3 is TGTGCCAGCAGTGAGGCCGACACTGAAGCTTTCTTT. Translating it yields CASSEADTEAFF. The V and J genes are TRBV2 and TRBJ1-1; no clear D. The CDR3 runs to 12 residues. Looked up from germline, CDR1 is SNHLY and CDR2 is FYNNEI. Trimming shortened V by 3 bases and J by 3 bases, and 5 bases separated the two germline ends.

The sample holds a few counts of this clone. The rearrangement links TRBV5-1 to TRBJ2-3; a weak D match, TRBD2 (6 bases). V shed 0 bases and J shed 2 bases, with 13 bases lying between them. The CDR3 spans 16 residues. The germline V gene encodes CDR1 SGHRS and CDR2 YFSETQ. The CDR3 nucleotides read TGCGCCAGCAGCTTGGCCTATCGGGGGATCACAGATACGCAGTATTTT. Protein sequence: CASSLAYRGITDTQYF.

This rearrangement joins TRBV5-1 to TRBJ1-4; D possibly corresponds to TRBD1 (6 bases). Germline values: CDR1 SGHRS, CDR2 YFSETQ. Trimming left V 0 bases short and J 5 bases short, with 14 bases between. This CDR3 region has 16 residues. Here the CDR3 reads CASSLAGTGQNEKLFF. DNA of the CDR3: TGCGCCAGCAGCTTGGCCGGGACCGGACAGAATGAAAAACTGTTTTTT.

The chain employs TRBV11-2 and TRBJ1-2; a possible D gene is TRBD1 (5 bases). This CDR3 is 15 amino acids long. From germline, CDR1 is SGHAT and CDR2 FQNNGV. V was pared by 4 bases and J by 4 bases, with 16 bases between. The CDR3 sequence: CASSSLTALPYGYTF. The CDR3 coding sequence is TGTGCCAGCAGCTCCCTGACAGCTCTTCCCTATGGCTACACCTTC.

This clone was observed a few times. V gene TRBV3-1 (or the pseudogene TRBV3-2) combines with J gene TRBJ2-2; weak D call: TRBD1 (6 bases). V lost 3 bases, J lost 8 bases, and 16 bases lay in between. CDR3 length: 15 amino acids. Germline loops: CDR1 LGHDT, CDR2 YNNKEL (reference sequence). The chain's CDR3 is CASSQTSWGRGELFF. The DNA for the CDR3 is TGTGCCAGCAGCCAGACTTCCTGGGGGCGGGGGGAGCTGTTTTTT.

This chain connects TRBV5-8 to TRBJ2-7; D gene uncertain. Germline V gene data show CDR1 as SGHTS and CDR2 as YDEGEE. Trimming pared 0 bases from V and 7 bases from J, leaving 8 bases between. The CDR3 sequence is 12 residues long. CDR3 amino acids: CASSLDRLEQYF. CDR3 nucleotides: TGTGCCAGCAGCTTGGATCGACTTGAGCAGTACTTC. The full variable domain, completed using reference TRBV5-8 and TRBJ2-7, is EAGVTQSPTHLIKTRGQQATLRCSPISGHTSVYWYQQALGLGLQFLLWYDEGEERNRGNFPPRFSGRQFPNYSSELNVNALELEDSALYLCASSLDRLEQYFGPGTRLTVT.

V and J are TRBV30 and TRBJ2-5; 10 bases match TRBD1. Germline CDR1 reads GTSNPN; CDR2 reads SVGIG (reference sequence). The CDR3 length is 16 residues. The V segment lost 0 bases and the J segment 0 bases; nucleotides outside the gene matches: 4. The CDR3: CAWSVKGTGDQETQYF. The CDR3 DNA sequence: TGTGCCTGGAGTGTAAAGGGGACAGGGGACCAAGAGACCCAGTACTTC.

This clone was detected a few times. The gene calls are TRBV27 and TRBJ1-2; D unresolved. The V gene lost 2 bases and the J gene lost 1 base, with 14 bases spanning the gap. This CDR3 is built from 16 residues. The germline gives CDR1 MNHEY, CDR2 SMNVEV (reference sequence). The CDR3 sequence is CASSLPPTENNYGYTF. Written as DNA, the CDR3 is TGTGCCAGCAGTTTACCCCCAACAGAGAATAACTATGGCTACACCTTC.